This passage covers 7 T cell receptor delta chains from one sample sequenced in a study of Vδ1+ human thymocytes. Regarding the study as a whole: Highly polyclonal TRG and TRD repertoires with Gaussian CDR3 length distributions appeared in thymus.

Extracted RNA was reverse transcribed into cDNA. Pooled V-gene forward primers with one constant-region reverse primer generated the CDR3 amplicons by multiplex PCR. TCRdb applied CATT to the multiplex PCR reads for clone calling. Of 20,000 to 25,000 delta-chain clones detected, 8.1% appear once; the ten largest clones hold 0.85% to 1%. Their recognized antigens are unknown. The sequenced sample was Vdelta1+ gamma-delta thymocytes from the thymus. Subset specified: FACS-sorted CD3+ TCRalphabeta- TCRVdelta1+ TCRVdelta2- thymocytes. Every receptor here comes from a child younger than two who had congenital heart surgery.

J is TRDJ1 and V is TRDV1; D not resolved. V lost 1 base and J 0 bases, leaving 9 bases between the germline ends. The CDR3 has 15 amino acids. Germline loops: CDR1 TSWWSYY, CDR2 QGS. Here the CDR3 DNA reads TGTGCTCTTGGGGAACCGCAGGGCTACACCGATAAACTCATCTTT. Amino acids: CALGEPQGYTDKLIF.

This clone was observed a handful of times. V usage is TRDV1 and J usage is TRDJ1; D remains unclear. Germline assignment: CDR1 TSWWSYY and CDR2 QGS. The CDR3 is 12 residues long. Trimming removed 2 bases at V and 10 bases at J, with 11 bases between. CDR3 amino acids: CALGENLSGLIF. CDR3 in DNA: TGTGCTCTTGGGGAAAACCTCTCCGGACTCATCTTT.

This chain uses TRDV1 with TRDJ1, with 11 bases aligning to TRDD3. The CDR3 spans 21 residues. Germline-derived CDR1 and CDR2 are TSWWSYY and QGS. The V gene end was trimmed by 6 bases and the J gene end by 1 base; junction bases not matched to a gene: 22. CDR3 region: CALGYDHFRTGGYRVTDKLIF. DNA for the CDR3: TGTGCTCTTGGATACGACCATTTCCGTACTGGGGGATATAGGGTCACCGATAAACTCATCTTT.

Judged by abundance, this clone is medium-sized. The V gene is TRDV2, the J gene TRDJ1; the match to TRDD3 covers 11 bases. V was clipped by 4 bases and J by 5 bases; unmatched bases: 11. The V gene's germline CDR1 is GEAIGNYY and CDR2 EKD. The CDR3 runs to 16 residues. CDR3 protein: CACEAPYWGIEDKLIF. The CDR3 DNA reads as TGTGCCTGTGAGGCCCCGTACTGGGGGATAGAAGATAAACTCATCTTT.

The rearrangement links TRDV1 to TRDJ1; 8 positions match TRDD3. The germline V gene has CDR1 TSWWSYY and CDR2 QGS. The junction had 12 bases not matched to a gene; V was cut back by 0 bases and J by 0 bases. This CDR3 comprises 19 residues. Here the CDR3 DNA reads TGTGCTCTTGGGGAACTTCAGGGGGATATATTGGGTTACACCGATAAACTCATCTTT. This translates into CALGELQGDILGYTDKLIF.

The chain combines TRDV2 with TRDJ3; 8 positions agree with TRDD3. CDR1 is GEAIGNYY, CDR2 EKD, per germline. The CDR3 is 17 amino acids. V trimming: 5 bases; J trimming: 8 bases; junction bases outside the gene matches: 13. The CDR3 DNA reads as TGTGCCTGTGTATCGGGATACGCCCAAGTTAACACCCGACAGATGTTTTTC. Its protein product is CACVSGYAQVNTRQMFF.

This clone was observed a handful of times. V is TRDV2 and J is TRDJ1, with 9 bases matching TRDD3. Germline V gives CDR1 GEAIGNYY, CDR2 EKD. V shed 0 bases and J 0 bases; nucleotides not matched to a gene: 13. This CDR3 comprises 19 residues. The CDR3 DNA follows: TGTGCCTGTGACACCGGTCCTACTGGGGGACACTGGTACACCGATAAACTCATCTTT. It encodes CACDTGPTGGHWYTDKLIF.